This T cell receptor beta chain was retrieved from a study of T cell responses to AZD1222 COVID-19 vaccine. Sequencing used immunoSEQ multiplex PCR; TCRdb keeps in-frame clones, though not all of them. Of some 83,000 clones in the sample, roughly 86% were seen once. General observations from the study: Reports indicate that nearly half of spike-specific TCRs are directed at unmutated variant regions. The study sampled repertoires only after the peak T cell response.

As regards this clone: Its specificity is unknown.

This CDR3 has 14 residues. Germline CDR1 MNHEY, CDR2 SMNVEV (reference sequence). Trimming cost V 2 bases and J 0 bases, with 7 bases left between them. The gene calls are TRBV27 and TRBJ1-1; D gene uncertain. The source was peripheral blood, collected on day 0 of AZD1222 vaccination. The clonotype was recovered from an adult in good health. Here the CDR3 reads CASSLLPMNTEAFF. CDR3 in DNA: TGTGCCAGCAGTTTACTACCCATGAACACTGAAGCTTTCTTT.